This is a list of T cell receptor beta chains from one sample in a study of blood T cell repertoires in COVID-19. The method was immunoSEQ multiplex PCR; TCRdb's version includes in-frame clones alone and lacks a portion of them. The sample consists of 410,000 or so clones, roughly 90% of them appearing once. The specimen sequenced was peripheral blood. These receptor sequences come from a middle-aged woman with COVID-19, enrolled during active disease. The CDR3 runs from the conserved cysteine through the conserved F or W. The order of the fields is J gene, clone size, D gene, V gene, CDR3 DNA, CDR3 protein. The D gene is left open where the match is weak. Clone size is given for some rows only: seen once, a few or many times, or a class if the clone is expanded.

>TRBJ1-1|once|NA|TRBV6-5
TGTGCCAGCAGTTATTCGACAGTCAACACTGAAGCTTTCTTT
CASSYSTVNTEAFF
>TRBJ2-7|once|NA|TRBV7-9
TGTGCCAGCAGCTTAGTTACGGGGAGTACTTACGAGCAGTACTTC
CASSLVTGSTYEQYF
>TRBJ1-4|NA|NA|TRBV2
TGTGCCAGCAGCCAGGGTTTGGGGAAAAACCCCCTTTTT
CASSQGLGKNPLF
>TRBJ2-7|NA|TRBD1|TRBV7-8
TGTGCCAGCAGCTCGATGGTGCAGGGGGACGAGCAGTACTTC
CASSSMVQGDEQYF
>TRBJ2-2|NA|TRBD1|TRBV7-3
TGTGCCAGCAGAACCGGGACAGGGAGCACCGGGGAGCTGTTTTTT
CASRTGTGSTGELFF
>TRBJ2-3|NA|TRBD2|TRBV5-8
TGTGCCAGCAGCTCTGGACGGCGGGGGAGCACAGATACGCAGTATTTT
CASSSGRRGSTDTQYF
>TRBJ1-4|NA|NA|TRBV15
TGTGCCACCAGCAGATTGGGGGCGGAAGGCAATGAAAAACTGTTTTTT
CATSRLGAEGNEKLFF
>TRBJ1-2|NA|TRBD1|TRBV4-3
TGCGCCAGCAGCCAAGATCTCCGGGACAGCTATGGCTACACCTTC
CASSQDLRDSYGYTF
>TRBJ1-2|NA|NA|TRBV21-1
TGTGCCAGGAGAAAATGGCTTCGGTGGAGGCTATCTCTAAGTATCGGCTACACCTTC
CARRKWLRWRLSLSIGYTF
>TRBJ1-3|NA|NA|TRBV19
TGTGCCAGTAGTAAGCGGCCCAGGACGGTACACTCTGGAAACACCATATATTTT
CASSKRPRTVHSGNTIYF
>TRBJ2-5|NA|TRBD2|TRBV2
TGTGCCAGCAGTTATCTAGCGGGGCCACAAGAGACCCAGTACTTC
CASSYLAGPQETQYF
>TRBJ1-4|once|NA|TRBV5-1
TGCGCCAGCAGCTTGGGACAAGGGGCAACTAATGAAAAACTGTTTTTT
CASSLGQGATNEKLFF
>TRBJ1-1|NA|NA|TRBV7-2
TGTGCCAGCAGCTTTCTACAGGGCGCCGAAGCTTTCTTT
CASSFLQGAEAFF
>TRBJ2-3|NA|TRBD2|TRBV27
TGTGCCAGCCGATCCGTTAGGGCTAGCGGGGGGTGGGCAGATACGCAGTATTTT
CASRSVRASGGWADTQYF
>TRBJ2-3|NA|TRBD2|TRBV5-1
TGCGCCAGCAGCTTGGCCGGTAGTAGCGGGAGCATAGATACGCAGTATTTT
CASSLAGSSGSIDTQYF
>TRBJ2-3|NA|TRBD2|TRBV20-1
TGCAGTGCTAGTACCGCTAGCGGGGGGGCCCCCCCAGATACGCAGTATTTT
CSASTASGGAPPDTQYF
>TRBJ2-3|few|TRBD2|TRBV6-2/TRBV6-3
TGTGCCAGCAGCTCGACTAGCGGGGGTGCAGATACGCAGTATTTT
CASSSTSGGADTQYF
>TRBJ2-7|NA|TRBD1|TRBV29-1
TGCAGCGTATGGACAGGGCCCTACGAGCAGTACTTC
CSVWTGPYEQYF
>TRBJ2-1|NA|TRBD1|TRBV5-1
TGCGCCAGCAGCTCACTTTCCGGGACAGGGGGTCCACCGTCCTACAATGAGCAGTTCTTC
CASSSLSGTGGPPSYNEQFF
>TRBJ1-3|NA|NA|TRBV5-6
TGTGCCAGCAGCTCGGGTGCGGCTGGAGGAAACACCATATATTTT
CASSSGAAGGNTIYF
>TRBJ1-4|NA|NA|TRBV9
TGTGCCAGCAGCGTAGGGGCAGCAACTAATGAAAAACTGTTTTTT
CASSVGAATNEKLFF
>TRBJ1-6|NA|NA|TRBV7-9
TGTGCCAGCAGCTTAGGGAACAGAGTGACTTCACCCCTCCACTTT
CASSLGNRVTSPLHF
>TRBJ2-1|NA|TRBD2|TRBV7-3
TGTGCCAGCAGCTTATACGGGACTATAAATGAGCAGTTCTTC
CASSLYGTINEQFF
>TRBJ1-5|NA|NA|TRBV10-2
TGCGCCAGCGGCAGACAGGGCAATCAGCCCCAGCATTTT
CASGRQGNQPQHF
>TRBJ1-6|NA|NA|TRBV27
TGTGCCAGCAGTCTCTACGGGGTTGGTTCACCCCTCCACTTT
CASSLYGVGSPLHF
>TRBJ2-7|NA|NA|TRBV5-6
TGTGCCAGCAGCTTGGGTGGGACACTTCGTTACGAGCAGTACTTC
CASSLGGTLRYEQYF
>TRBJ1-1|NA|NA|TRBV14
TGTGCCAGCAGCCATGGACAGAACACTGAAGCTTTCTTT
CASSHGQNTEAFF
>TRBJ2-3|NA|TRBD2|TRBV7-9
TGTGCCACCCAAACTAGCGGGAGCACAGATACGCAGTATTTT
CATQTSGSTDTQYF
>TRBJ2-2|NA|NA|TRBV9
TGTGCCAGCAGCGTAGACCTAGTTGCCGGGGAGCTGTTTTTT
CASSVDLVAGELFF
>TRBJ1-1|NA|NA|TRBV2
TGTGCCAGCAGTGAAGCTCTCGCAGGGAGGACTGAAGCTTTCTTT
CASSEALAGRTEAFF
>TRBJ2-5|NA|TRBD1|TRBV6-5
TGTGCCAGCAGTCTTGGGACAGGGGGACAGACCCAGTACTTC
CASSLGTGGQTQYF
>TRBJ1-3|NA|NA|TRBV11-2
TGTGCCAGCAGCCCTAGGACAGATAACCTTGGAAACACCATATATTTT
CASSPRTDNLGNTIYF
>TRBJ1-2|NA|NA|TRBV7-9
TGTGCCAGCAGCTTAGACAGGGCCTCCTATGGCTACACCTTC
CASSLDRASYGYTF
>TRBJ1-2|NA|TRBD1|TRBV28
TGTGCCAGCAGTACGACAGGGGGAGGCTATGGCTACACCTTC
CASSTTGGGYGYTF
>TRBJ2-1|NA|TRBD1|TRBV7-3
TGTGCCAGCAGCTTCACAGGGGCCTACAATGAGCAGTTCTTC
CASSFTGAYNEQFF
>TRBJ2-7|NA|NA|TRBV27
TGTGCCAGCAGCCCAGGGGAACCTCCCTACGAGCAGTACTTC
CASSPGEPPYEQYF
>TRBJ2-2|NA|TRBD1|TRBV7-7
TGTGCTAGCAGCTTGGTGACAGGGGCTGTGGACGGGGAGCTGTTTTTT
CASSLVTGAVDGELFF
>TRBJ1-2|NA|TRBD1|TRBV27
TGTGCCAGCAGTTTTCGCATGGCTACGAGTACAGGGGGCTGGTATGGCTACACCTTC
CASSFRMATSTGGWYGYTF
>TRBJ2-5|NA|TRBD1|TRBV5-4
TGTGCCAGCAGCACCACGGGACAGACTCCAGGAGAGACCCAGTACTTC
CASSTTGQTPGETQYF
>TRBJ1-2|NA|NA|TRBV7-2
TGTGCCAGCAGGTACAGGGATCAGGACTATGGCTACACCTTC
CASRYRDQDYGYTF
>TRBJ2-7|NA|NA|TRBV30
TGTGCCTGGAGTTTAGGGGGGGGAAACGGGTACGAGCAGTACTTC
CAWSLGGGNGYEQYF
>TRBJ2-3|NA|TRBD2|TRBV5-1
TGCGCCAGCAGTTGGGGACTAGCGGGAGGGGATACGCAGTATTTT
CASSWGLAGGDTQYF
>TRBJ2-1|NA|TRBD2|TRBV4-1
TGCGCCAGCAGCCTCCGGACTAGCGGAAGCAATGAGCAGTTCTTC
CASSLRTSGSNEQFF
>TRBJ2-1|NA|TRBD2|TRBV18
TGTGCCAGCTCACCACTAGCGGGGTCTACAGTTGAGCAGTTCTTC
CASSPLAGSTVEQFF
>TRBJ2-2|NA|NA|TRBV6-4
TGTGCCACAGGGCGTTCGGTCGATCAGAACACCGGGGAGCTGTTTTTT
CATGRSVDQNTGELFF
>TRBJ1-2|NA|TRBD1|TRBV24-1
TGTGCCACCAGGGGACAGGGGGCAGTTGATGGCTACACCTTC
CATRGQGAVDGYTF
>TRBJ2-7|NA|TRBD1|TRBV23-1
TGCGCCAGCAGTCAATCCTCCCTGGGGACAGAGTCCTACGAGCAGTACTTC
CASSQSSLGTESYEQYF
>TRBJ2-7|NA|TRBD1|TRBV3-1/TRBV3-2
TGTGCCAGCAGCCCCTCGGGACAGATCTCCTACGAGCAGTACTTC
CASSPSGQISYEQYF
>TRBJ1-2|once|NA|TRBV19
TGTGCCAGTAATCGGGACTCGAACTATGGCTACACCTTC
CASNRDSNYGYTF
>TRBJ2-7|NA|NA|TRBV4-1
TGCGCCAGCAGCCAAGTTCAGTATCTCTACGAGCAGTACTTC
CASSQVQYLYEQYF
>TRBJ1-2|NA|NA|TRBV7-9
TGTGCCAGCAGCTTAGCTCTCGGGGGGTCTTGGATGGGCTACACCTTC
CASSLALGGSWMGYTF
>TRBJ1-5|once|NA|TRBV6-5
TGTGCCAGCAGGCCCTATAGCAATCAGCCCCAGCATTTT
CASRPYSNQPQHF
>TRBJ1-2|NA|NA|TRBV6-5
TGTGCCAGCAGGTTCCCTCTCACAGAGATCTATGGCTACACCTTC
CASRFPLTEIYGYTF
>TRBJ1-1|NA|NA|TRBV6-6
TGTGCCAGCAGTTACTCGGGCCGGCAAAATGAAGCTTTCTTT
CASSYSGRQNEAFF
>TRBJ1-1|NA|NA|TRBV18
TGTGCCAGCTCACCAGCGGGACTGACTACGGAAGCTTTCTTT
CASSPAGLTTEAFF
>TRBJ1-6|NA|NA|TRBV5-1
TGCGCCAGCAGTCCATCCACAGGGTCGAACTCACCCCTCCACTTT
CASSPSTGSNSPLHF
>TRBJ2-1|NA|NA|TRBV5-5
TGTGCCAGCAGCCCGGACTCGAACAATGAGCAGTTCTTC
CASSPDSNNEQFF
>TRBJ2-3|NA|NA|TRBV11-2
TGTGCCAGCAGCCCGCGGCCAAACTACACAGATACGCAGTATTTT
CASSPRPNYTDTQYF
>TRBJ1-5|NA|NA|TRBV5-1
TGCGCCAGCAGCTTGGCAGGGCAGTACAATCAGCCCCAGCATTTT
CASSLAGQYNQPQHF
>TRBJ2-1|NA|TRBD2|TRBV5-4
TGTGCCAGCAGATACGGGACTAGCGGGAGCAATGAGCAGTTCTTC
CASRYGTSGSNEQFF